A single sample gave rise to the 8 T cell receptor beta chains below, sequenced in a study of Ad26.COV2.S vaccination and SARS-CoV-2 variants. As for treatment: some 19 received Ad26.COV2.S at low or high dose, single or two shots; about 5 received placebo; per-sample allocation not given. Collection of samples fell on day 63 after the first vaccine or placebo injection. The repertoire was sequenced with immunoSEQ multiplex PCR; TCRdb's copy has only in-frame clones and lacks some. The repertoire includes about 460,000 clones, roughly nine tenths of them detected once, and 1.5% to 2% sits in the top ten. Sequencing used peripheral blood, obtained in a trial of Ad26.COV2.S vaccine versus placebo. Receptors originate from a person between 18 and 65 years old who received the Ad26.COV2.S COVID-19 vaccine or a placebo.

This chain connects TRBV2 to TRBJ2-7; D perhaps matches TRBD2 (5 bases). V lost 6 bases, J lost 3 bases, and 15 bases lay in between. There are 14 residues in the CDR3. Germline V gene sequence: CDR1 SNHLY, CDR2 FYNNEI. CDR3 loop: CASRRLLQDYEQYF. CDR3 nucleotide sequence: TGTGCCAGCAGGAGACTACTCCAAGACTACGAGCAGTACTTC.

The gene calls are TRBV5-8 and TRBJ2-5; D call uncertain. The CDR3 length is 14 residues. Trimming removed 0 bases at V and 3 bases at J, with 9 bases between. From germline, CDR1 is SGHTS and CDR2 YDEGEE. CDR3 DNA: TGTGCCAGCAGCTTGGCCCCACAAGAAGAGACCCAGTACTTC. Protein: CASSLAPQEETQYF.

This rearrangement joins TRBV5-1 to TRBJ2-3, with no clear D. The CDR3 consists of 14 residues. Trimming stripped 3 bases from V and 6 bases from J, with 14 bases between. CDR1 SGHRS and CDR2 YFSETQ come from the germline V gene. Written as DNA, the CDR3 is TGCGCCAGCAGCTGGTCCAGACTGAGTGATACGCAGTATTTT. Its translation: CASSWSRLSDTQYF.

V and J are TRBV4-2 and TRBJ1-1; the match to TRBD1 covers 7 bases. The CDR3 runs 16 residues. Germline assignment: CDR1 LGHNA and CDR2 YNFKEQ. The junction had 9 bases not matched to a gene; V was cut back by 2 bases and J by 3 bases. CDR3 amino acids: CASSQPTPRGDTEAFF. The CDR3 nucleotides read TGTGCCAGCAGCCAACCTACCCCCAGGGGGGACACTGAAGCTTTCTTT.

The chain combines TRBV28 with TRBJ1-5; D might be TRBD1 (6 bases). Germline V gene data show CDR1 as MDHEN and CDR2 as SYDVKM. The CDR3 consists of 16 residues. V lost 5 bases and J lost 7, with 21 bases in between. The DNA of the CDR3 is TGTGCCAGCAGTCGCCGGAGGGGGGATTTTAGCCAGCCCCAGCATTTT. It codes for CASSRRRGDFSQPQHF.

The chain recombines TRBV3-1 (or the pseudogene TRBV3-2) with TRBJ1-5, with 8 bases fitting TRBD1. This CDR3 has 14 residues. Germline CDR1 LGHDT, CDR2 YNNKEL (reference sequence). V lost 6 bases to trimming and J lost 5 bases; unmatched junction nucleotides: 6. The CDR3 nucleotides are TGTGCCAGCAGTCCGGACAGGGAAGATCAGCCCCAGCATTTT. It specifies CASSPDREDQPQHF.

The chain uses TRBV25-1 and TRBJ1-2; no clear D gene. The germline CDR1 and CDR2 sequences are MGHDK and SYGVNS. V was pared by 3 bases and J by 5 bases, with 13 bases between. The CDR3 consists of 14 residues. The CDR3 DNA follows: TGTGCCAGCAGTGACCGACCCGGGGAATATGGCTACACCTTC. Its translation: CASSDRPGEYGYTF.

The V and J genes are TRBV30 and TRBJ2-7; the D is unclear. Germline V gives CDR1 GTSNPN, CDR2 SVGIG (reference sequence). V gave up 0 bases and J gave up 6 bases, with 18 bases separating them. The CDR3 is made up of 15 amino acids. CDR3 in DNA: TGTGCCTGGAGTGTACTTCGGCTAGTTGGAGCCGAGCAGTACTTC. This encodes CAWSVLRLVGAEQYF.